Sequencing of this TCR beta chain was carried out in a study of blood T cell repertoires in COVID-19. This clone was recorded a few times. Repertoires were generated with immunoSEQ multiplex PCR, while TCRdb's copy carries only in-frame clones and drops some. The data contain roughly 350,000 clones, less than 85% of them singletons. V gave up 1 base and J gave up 5 bases, with 10 bases separating them. This CDR3 has 14 residues. Germline CDR1 is KGHSY and CDR2 is FQNENV. The source of this sequence is a woman under 30 with acute or convalescent COVID-19. The material sequenced was peripheral blood. The V and J genes are TRBV16 and TRBJ2-3, with D possibly TRBD1 on 6 matching bases. In DNA, the CDR3 is TGTGCCAGCAGCCAATACCCGGGACAAGATACGCAGTATTTT. Protein product: CASSQYPGQDTQYF.